This T cell receptor beta chain was observed in a study of CD8 T cells in ankylosing spondylitis. Points from the study as a whole: Blood of patients with ankylosing spondylitis appeared to be characterized by a TCR beta motif of eight or nine highly homologous variants. Relatively scarce in peripheral blood, disease-linked clones were CD8+.

TCRdb ran MiXCR on the 5' RACE reads and lists one entry per CDR3 protein. Of about 350,000 distinct CDR3 sequences listed, more than 20% are singletons. The CDR3 consists of 16 residues. Unmatched junction bases numbered 12, after V lost 10 bases and J lost 3 bases. Concerning this clonotype: The antigen remains undetermined.

Sequenced material: blood, either unsorted or a sorted T cell fraction (not recorded which). V is TRBV12-3 or TRBV12-4 and J is TRBJ2-2; 9 nucleotides agree with TRBD1. This receptor was identified in a male donor with ankylosing spondylitis or in good health (not recorded which). CDR3 region: CATQGQGALYTGELFF. In nucleotides, the CDR3 is TGTGCCACCCAGGGACAGGGAGCGCTGTACACCGGGGAGCTGTTTTTT.